The source of this TCR beta chain is a study of PD-L1 blockade in urothelial cancer. Study-wide context: After treatment start, blood was analyzed at 3 weeks (second dose) and at 6 weeks.

Notes on this clone: The target antigen is unknown.

The assay was immunoSEQ multiplex PCR, and TCRdb's table has in-frame clones only and misses some. Counted here are 30,000 or so clones, approximately 80% occurring once; the ten biggest clones make up roughly 29%. General study points: Pretreatment clonality of the blood TCR repertoire below the median was predictive of superior survival.

Trimming pared 2 bases from V and 4 bases from J, leaving 19 bases between. The CDR3 consists of 18 residues. Looked up from germline, CDR1 is SGHTS and CDR2 is YDEGEE. The TCR was taken from a man aged 55 to 70 with urothelial cancer. Source: PBMCs, taken around atezolizumab (anti-PD-L1) treatment. V and J are TRBV5-8 and TRBJ2-6; D is unresolved. The CDR3 nucleotides read TGTGCCAGCAGCTTTATCCACTTCCCTAGATCCGGGGCCAACGTCCTGACTTTC. Encoded protein: CASSFIHFPRSGANVLTF.